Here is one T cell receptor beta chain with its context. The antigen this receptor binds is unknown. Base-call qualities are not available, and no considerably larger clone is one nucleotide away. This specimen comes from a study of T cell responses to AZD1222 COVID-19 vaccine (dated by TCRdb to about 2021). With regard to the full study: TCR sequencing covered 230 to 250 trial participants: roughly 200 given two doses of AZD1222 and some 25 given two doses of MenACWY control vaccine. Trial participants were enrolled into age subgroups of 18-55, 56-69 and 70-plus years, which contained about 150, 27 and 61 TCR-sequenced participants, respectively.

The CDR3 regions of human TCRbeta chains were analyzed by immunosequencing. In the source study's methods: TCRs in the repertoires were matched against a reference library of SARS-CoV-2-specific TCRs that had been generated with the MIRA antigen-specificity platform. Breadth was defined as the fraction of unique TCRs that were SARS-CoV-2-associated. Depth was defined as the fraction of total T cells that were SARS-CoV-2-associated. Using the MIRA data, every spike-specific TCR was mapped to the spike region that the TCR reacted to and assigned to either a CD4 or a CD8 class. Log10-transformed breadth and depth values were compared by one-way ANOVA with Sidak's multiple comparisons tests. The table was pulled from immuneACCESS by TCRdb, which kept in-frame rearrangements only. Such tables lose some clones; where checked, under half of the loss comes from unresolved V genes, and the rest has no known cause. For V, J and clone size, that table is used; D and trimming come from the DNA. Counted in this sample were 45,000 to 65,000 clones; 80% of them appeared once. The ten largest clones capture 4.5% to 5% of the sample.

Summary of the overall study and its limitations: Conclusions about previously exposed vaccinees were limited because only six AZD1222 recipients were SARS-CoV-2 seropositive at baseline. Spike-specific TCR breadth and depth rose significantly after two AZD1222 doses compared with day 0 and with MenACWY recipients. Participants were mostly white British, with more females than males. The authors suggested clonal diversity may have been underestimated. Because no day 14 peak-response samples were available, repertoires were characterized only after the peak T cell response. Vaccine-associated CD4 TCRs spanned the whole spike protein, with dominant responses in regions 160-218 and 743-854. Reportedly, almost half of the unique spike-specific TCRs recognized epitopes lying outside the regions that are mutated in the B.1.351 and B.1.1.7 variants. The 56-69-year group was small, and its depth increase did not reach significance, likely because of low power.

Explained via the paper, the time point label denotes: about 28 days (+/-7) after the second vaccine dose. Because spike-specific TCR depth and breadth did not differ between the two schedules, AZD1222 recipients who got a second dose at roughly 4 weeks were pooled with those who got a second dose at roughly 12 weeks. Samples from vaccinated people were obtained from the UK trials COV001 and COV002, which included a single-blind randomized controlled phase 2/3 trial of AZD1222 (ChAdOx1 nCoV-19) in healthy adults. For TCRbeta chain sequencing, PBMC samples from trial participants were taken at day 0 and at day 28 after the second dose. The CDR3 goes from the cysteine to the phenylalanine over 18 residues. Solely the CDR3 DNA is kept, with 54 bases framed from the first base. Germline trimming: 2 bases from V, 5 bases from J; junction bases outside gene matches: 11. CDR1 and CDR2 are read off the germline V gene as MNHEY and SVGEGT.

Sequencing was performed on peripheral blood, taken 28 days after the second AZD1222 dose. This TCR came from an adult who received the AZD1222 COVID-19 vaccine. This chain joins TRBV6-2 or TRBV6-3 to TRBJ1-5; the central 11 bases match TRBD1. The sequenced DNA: TGTGCCAGCAGTTACGCCCGGTCCCGGGACAGGGGGTATCAGCCCCAGCATTTT. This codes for CASSYARSRDRGYQPQHF.